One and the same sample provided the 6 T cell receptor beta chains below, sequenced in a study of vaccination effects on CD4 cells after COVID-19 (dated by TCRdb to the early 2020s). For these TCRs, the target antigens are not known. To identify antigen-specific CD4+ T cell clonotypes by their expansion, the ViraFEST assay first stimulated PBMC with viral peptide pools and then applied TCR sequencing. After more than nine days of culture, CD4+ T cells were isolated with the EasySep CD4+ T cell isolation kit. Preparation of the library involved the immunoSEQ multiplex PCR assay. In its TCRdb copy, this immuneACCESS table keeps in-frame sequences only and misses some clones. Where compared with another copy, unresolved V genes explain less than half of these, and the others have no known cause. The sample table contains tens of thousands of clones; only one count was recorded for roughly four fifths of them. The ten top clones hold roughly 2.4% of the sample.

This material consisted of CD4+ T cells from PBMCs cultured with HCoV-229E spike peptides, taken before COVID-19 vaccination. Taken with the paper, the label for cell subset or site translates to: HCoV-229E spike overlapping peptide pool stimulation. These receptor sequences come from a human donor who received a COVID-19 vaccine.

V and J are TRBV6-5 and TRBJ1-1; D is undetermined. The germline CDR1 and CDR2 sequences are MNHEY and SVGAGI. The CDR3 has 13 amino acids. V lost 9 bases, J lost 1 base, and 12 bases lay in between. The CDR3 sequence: CASTGSPNTEAFF. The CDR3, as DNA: TGTGCCAGTACCGGGTCACCGAACACTGAAGCTTTCTTT.

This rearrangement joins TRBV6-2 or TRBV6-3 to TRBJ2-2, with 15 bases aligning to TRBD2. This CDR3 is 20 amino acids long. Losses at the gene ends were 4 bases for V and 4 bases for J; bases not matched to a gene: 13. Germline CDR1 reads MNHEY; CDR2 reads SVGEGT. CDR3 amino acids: CASSSDGTSGGLYSTGELFF. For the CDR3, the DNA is TGTGCCAGCAGTTCCGACGGGACTAGCGGGGGGTTATACTCCACCGGGGAGCTGTTTTTT.

CDR3 protein: CASSTRQGGYEKLFF. CDR3 nucleotides: TGTGCCAGTAGTACCCGACAGGGTGGGTATGAAAAACTGTTTTTT. V and J are TRBV19 and TRBJ1-4, with TRBD1 matching 7 bases. In germline, CDR1 is LNHDA, CDR2 SQIVND (reference sequence). This CDR3 contains 15 residues. V lost 4 bases to trimming and J lost 6 bases; unmatched junction nucleotides: 8. The complete variable domain, with remaining parts taken from reference TRBV19 and TRBJ1-4, reads DGGITQSPKYLFRKEGQNVTLSCEQNLNHDAMYWYRQDPGQGLRLIYYSQIVNDFQKGDIAEGYSVSREKKESFPLTVTSAQKNPTAFYLCASSTRQGGYEKLFFGSGTQLSVL.

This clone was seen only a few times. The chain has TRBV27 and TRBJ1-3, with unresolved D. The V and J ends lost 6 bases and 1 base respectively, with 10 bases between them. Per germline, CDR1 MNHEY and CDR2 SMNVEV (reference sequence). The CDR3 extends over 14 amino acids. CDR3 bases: TGTGCCAGCAGCTCTGGAGGGTCTGGAAACACCATATATTTT. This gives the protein CASSSGGSGNTIYF.

The CDR3 DNA sequence: TGTGCCAGCAGTTCCCTGCTGGGCGGGGGATTACAAGAGACCCAGTACTTC. It codes for CASSSLLGGGLQETQYF. This sequence joins TRBV6-2 or TRBV6-3 and TRBJ2-5; 7 bases agree with TRBD2. Trimming cost V 4 bases and J 2 bases; bases outside gene matches: 13. Germline V lookup: CDR1 MNHEY, CDR2 SVGEGT. The CDR3 totals 17 residues.

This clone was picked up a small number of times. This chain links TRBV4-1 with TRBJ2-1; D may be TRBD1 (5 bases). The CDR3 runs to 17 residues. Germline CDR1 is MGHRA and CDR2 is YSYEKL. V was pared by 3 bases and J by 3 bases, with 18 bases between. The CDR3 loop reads CASSQVPSGSGYNEQFF. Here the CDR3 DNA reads TGCGCCAGCAGCCAGGTCCCCTCAGGGTCGGGCTACAATGAGCAGTTCTTC.